Below, 14 T cell receptor beta chains from the same sample are listed, as sequenced in a study of cytotoxic CD8 clonotypes in ibrutinib-treated CLL. Method: immunoSEQ multiplex PCR; TCRdb's copy keeps in-frame clones and lacks some. The sample lists just over 200,000 clones, about four fifths seen once, with over 9.5% in the top ten. Sequences were derived from PBMCs, sampled after 12 months of ibrutinib treatment. The receptors were gathered from a human donor with chronic lymphocytic leukemia.

This chain connects TRBV5-1 to TRBJ2-7, with 7 bases that match TRBD2. The CDR3 has 15 residues. Germline V gene lookup returns CDR1 SGHRS and CDR2 YFSETQ. V shed 6 bases, J shed 5 bases, and the junction held 14 bases outside the gene matches. The chain's CDR3 is CASKALEERDDEQYF. CDR3 bases: TGCGCCAGCAAGGCCCTCGAAGAGCGGGACGACGAGCAGTACTTC.

The CDR3 DNA sequence: TGTGCCTGGACTAGACAGGGAATTTTGGACAATGAGCAGTTCTTC. This encodes CAWTRQGILDNEQFF. The chain recombines TRBV30 with TRBJ2-1, with TRBD1 identical over 7 bases. In germline, CDR1 is GTSNPN, CDR2 SVGIG (reference sequence). This CDR3 region has 15 residues. With V trimmed by 4 bases and J by 5 bases, 11 bases remained unmatched.

CDR3 coding DNA: TGTGCCACCAGCAGAGTGGGCACCACCTACGAGCAGTACTTC. This gives the protein CATSRVGTTYEQYF. The chain employs TRBV15 and TRBJ2-7; no clear D. There are 14 residues in the CDR3. Trimming removed 1 base at V and 2 bases at J, with 9 bases between. Germline CDR1 is LNHNV and CDR2 is YYDKDF (reference sequence).

Written as DNA, the CDR3 is TGTGCCAGCAGCTCCCAACAGGGACCTGGGGCCAACGTCCTGACTTTC. Protein sequence: CASSSQQGPGANVLTF. This chain uses TRBV7-6 with TRBJ2-6; possible D gene TRBD1, 6 bases. Trimming took off 4 bases at V and 2 bases at J, with 12 bases between the two ends. The germline V gene encodes CDR1 SGHVS and CDR2 FNYEAQ. The CDR3 has 16 amino acids.

The V gene is TRBV18, the J gene TRBJ2-7; TRBD2 aligns across 11 bases. CDR3 size: 13 residues. The V gene's germline CDR1 is KGHSH and CDR2 LQKENI. After removal of 5 bases from V and 7 bases from J, the junction contained 4 bases not matched to a gene. The CDR3 coding sequence is TGTGCCAGCTCATCGGGACTAGCGGAGGAGCAGTACTTC. Protein product: CASSSGLAEEQYF.

With regard to this clone: At one boundary the junction diverges from the germline segment, which might be a read error. J is TRBJ1-1 and V is TRBV7-9; D is possibly TRBD1 (6 bases). This CDR3 is 16 amino acids long. Germline CDR1 and CDR2: SEHNR and FQNEAQ (reference sequence). The CDR3 sequence: CASSLAGGGMKTEAFF. CDR3 in DNA: TGTGCCAGCAGCTTAGCGGGGGGCGGGATGAAGACTGAAGCTTTCTTT.

This rearrangement joins TRBV7-9 to TRBJ1-2; D might be TRBD1 (5 bases). The CDR3 consists of 15 residues. The V end was cut by 1 base, the J end by 0 bases, with 9 bases between. Germline V gene data show CDR1 as SEHNR and CDR2 as FQNEAQ (reference sequence). The CDR3 nucleotides read TGTGCCAGCAGCTTAGGAGGGGTCCCTAACTATGGCTACACCTTC. Translating it yields CASSLGGVPNYGYTF.

This clone was seen repeatedly, ten times or more. The chain is built from TRBV28 and TRBJ2-2; D gene ambiguous. CDR3 length equals 13 residues. The germline V gene has CDR1 MDHEN and CDR2 SYDVKM. Trimming shortened V by 6 bases and J by 6 bases, and 11 bases separated the two germline ends. The CDR3 spells CASRHRIAGELFF. The DNA of the CDR3 is TGTGCCAGCAGACATAGGATAGCCGGGGAGCTGTTTTTT.

The chain employs TRBV18 and TRBJ2-5, with a weak D call TRBD1 (6 bases). Germline CDR1 reads KGHSH; CDR2 reads LQKENI. The CDR3 is 14 residues long. Trimming took off 3 bases at V and 1 base at J, with 9 bases between the two ends. CDR3 sequence (DNA): TGTGCCAGCTCACCCTGGGACACCCAAGAGACCCAGTACTTC. Translating it yields CASSPWDTQETQYF.

The chain has TRBV18 and TRBJ1-2, with D maybe TRBD1 (5 bases). The CDR3 is made up of 15 amino acids. V lost 0 bases, J lost 0 bases, and 8 bases lay in between. Germline lookup yields CDR1 KGHSH and CDR2 LQKENI. CDR3 in DNA: TGTGCCAGCTCACCACCGGCCAGGGCTAACTATGGCTACACCTTC. Amino acids: CASSPPARANYGYTF.

V gene TRBV10-3 combines with J gene TRBJ2-3, with 8 bases lining up with TRBD2. V was clipped by 8 bases and J by 3 bases; unmatched bases: 4. The CDR3 is made up of 13 amino acids. Germline V gene data show CDR1 as ENHRY and CDR2 as SYGVKD. CDR3 amino acids: CAIEPGGTDTQYF. The CDR3 nucleotides read TGTGCCATCGAACCGGGAGGGACAGATACGCAGTATTTT.

The chain joins TRBV7-9 to TRBJ2-7; D might be TRBD1 or TRBD2, each matching 5 bases. This CDR3 contains 14 residues. Germline V gives CDR1 SEHNR, CDR2 FQNEAQ (reference sequence). Trimming took off 1 base at V and 3 bases at J, with 10 bases between the two ends. CDR3 DNA: TGTGCCAGCAGCTTAGACTGGGACGGCTACGAGCAGTACTTC. Residues: CASSLDWDGYEQYF. The full variable domain, with the rest looked up from reference TRBV7-9 and TRBJ2-7, is DTGVSQNPRHKITKRGQNVTFRCDPISEHNRLYWYRQTLGQGPEFLTYFQNEAQLEKSRLLSDRFSAERPKGSFSTLEIQRTEQGDSAMYLCASSLDWDGYEQYFGPGTRLTVT.

The gene calls are TRBV5-4 and TRBJ1-1; D is ambiguous. Germline lookup yields CDR1 SGHNT and CDR2 YYREEE (reference sequence). The length of the CDR3 is 13 residues. Trimming stripped 4 bases from V and 0 bases from J, with 7 bases between. The CDR3 DNA reads as TGTGCCAGCAGCGGTGTGTTGAACACTGAAGCTTTCTTT. Residues: CASSGVLNTEAFF.

The chain has TRBV19 and TRBJ1-5; D may be TRBD1 (6 bases). V was clipped by 5 bases and J by 11 bases, with 13 bases between them. Per the germline V gene, CDR1 is LNHDA and CDR2 is SQIVND (reference sequence). There are 12 residues in the CDR3. The CDR3 region is CASSVPGESQHF. The CDR3 coding sequence is TGTGCCAGTAGTGTCCCAGGGGAATCCCAGCATTTT.